Listed below are T cell receptor beta chains from one sample, sequenced in a study of OX40 agonist ivuxolimab in advanced cancers. Using immunoSEQ multiplex PCR, the repertoire was profiled, and TCRdb retains in-frame clones only, with some absent. The data hold 73,000 or so clones, with 86% observed a single time. Sequences were derived from CD4+ or CD8+ T cells sorted from blood, sampled in a trial of the OX40 agonist ivuxolimab. The receptors were gathered from an adult with an advanced solid tumor such as melanoma, head and neck, liver or kidney cancer. The CDR3 runs from the conserved cysteine through the conserved F or W. The order of the fields is clone size, J gene, V gene, D gene, CDR3 protein, CDR3 DNA. The D gene is left open where the match is weak. Size tells how often a clone was seen (once, few, many) or the class of an expanded clone, and some rows leave it out.

clone_size: .; j_call: TRBJ1-2; v_call: TRBV19; d_call: .; cdr3_aa: CASKRSPDYGYTF; cdr3_nt: TGTGCCAGTAAGAGGTCCCCAGACTATGGCTACACCTTC
clone_size: .; j_call: TRBJ1-4; v_call: TRBV19; d_call: TRBD1; cdr3_aa: CASSVTGTGGEKLFF; cdr3_nt: TGTGCCAGTAGTGTCACCGGGACAGGGGGCGAAAAACTGTTTTTT
clone_size: once; j_call: TRBJ2-7; v_call: TRBV7-9; d_call: TRBD2; cdr3_aa: CASTRTSGRDVDEQYF; cdr3_nt: TGTGCCAGCACCAGGACTAGCGGGAGGGATGTGGACGAGCAGTACTTC
clone_size: few; j_call: TRBJ1-5; v_call: TRBV6-6; d_call: TRBD1; cdr3_aa: CASTPTGSSNQPQHF; cdr3_nt: TGTGCCAGCACCCCGACAGGGTCCAGCAATCAGCCCCAGCATTTT
clone_size: .; j_call: TRBJ2-7; v_call: TRBV28; d_call: TRBD2; cdr3_aa: CASSLSAGVSEQYF; cdr3_nt: TGTGCCAGCAGTTTATCTGCGGGGGTAAGCGAGCAGTACTTC
clone_size: .; j_call: TRBJ1-2; v_call: TRBV9; d_call: TRBD1; cdr3_aa: CASSASGQETNYGYTF; cdr3_nt: TGTGCCAGCAGCGCCTCGGGACAGGAAACCAACTATGGCTACACCTTC
clone_size: .; j_call: TRBJ2-1; v_call: TRBV18; d_call: .; cdr3_aa: CASLPPGGLLDNEQFF; cdr3_nt: TGTGCCAGCTTACCTCCCGGGGGGCTACTAGACAATGAGCAGTTCTTC
clone_size: .; j_call: TRBJ2-7; v_call: TRBV9; d_call: .; cdr3_aa: CASSVEPGYEQYF; cdr3_nt: TGTGCCAGCAGCGTAGAGCCAGGCTACGAGCAGTACTTC
clone_size: .; j_call: TRBJ1-6; v_call: TRBV14; d_call: .; cdr3_aa: CASSLEAHNSPLHF; cdr3_nt: TGTGCCAGCAGCCTTGAAGCCCATAATTCACCCCTCCACTTT
clone_size: .; j_call: TRBJ2-5; v_call: TRBV2; d_call: TRBD1; cdr3_aa: CASSEWSDRGRVTQYF; cdr3_nt: TGTGCCAGCAGTGAATGGTCGGACAGGGGTCGGGTGACCCAGTACTTC
clone_size: .; j_call: TRBJ1-6; v_call: TRBV5-5; d_call: .; cdr3_aa: CASSLDPGVGNSPLHF; cdr3_nt: TGTGCCAGCAGCTTGGATCCGGGGGTAGGAAATTCACCCCTCCACTTT
clone_size: once; j_call: TRBJ2-7; v_call: TRBV7-3; d_call: .; cdr3_aa: CASSLKGGSSYEQYF; cdr3_nt: TGTGCCAGCAGCTTAAAGGGGGGCTCCTCCTACGAGCAGTACTTC
clone_size: .; j_call: TRBJ2-7; v_call: TRBV10-3; d_call: .; cdr3_aa: CAIRPAGHEQYF; cdr3_nt: TGTGCCATCAGACCGGCCGGGCACGAGCAGTACTTC
clone_size: .; j_call: TRBJ2-7; v_call: TRBV15; d_call: .; cdr3_aa: CATSRERNSPYEQYF; cdr3_nt: TGTGCCACCAGCAGAGAAAGGAACAGCCCCTACGAGCAGTACTTC
clone_size: .; j_call: TRBJ1-6; v_call: TRBV7-2; d_call: .; cdr3_aa: CASSQPRAHSPLHF; cdr3_nt: TGTGCCAGCAGCCAACCACGAGCCCATTCACCCCTCCACTTT
clone_size: .; j_call: TRBJ1-3; v_call: TRBV6-5; d_call: .; cdr3_aa: CASKSTGNTIYF; cdr3_nt: TGTGCCAGCAAAAGTACCGGAAACACCATATATTTT
clone_size: .; j_call: TRBJ2-5; v_call: TRBV5-1; d_call: TRBD2; cdr3_aa: CASSLSLAGGQETQYF; cdr3_nt: TGCGCCAGCAGCTTGTCCCTAGCGGGGGGGCAAGAGACCCAGTACTTC
clone_size: .; j_call: TRBJ1-2; v_call: TRBV18; d_call: .; cdr3_aa: CASSPKGNYGYTF; cdr3_nt: TGTGCCAGCTCACCAAAGGGTAACTATGGCTACACCTTC
clone_size: .; j_call: TRBJ1-4; v_call: TRBV7-2; d_call: .; cdr3_aa: CASSSQGLNEKLFF; cdr3_nt: TGTGCCAGCAGCTCCCAGGGGCTTAATGAAAAACTGTTTTTT
clone_size: .; j_call: TRBJ1-1; v_call: TRBV28; d_call: .; cdr3_aa: CASSSRGTAFF; cdr3_nt: TGTGCCAGCAGTTCTCGAGGAACGGCTTTCTTT
clone_size: .; j_call: TRBJ1-2; v_call: TRBV10-3; d_call: TRBD1; cdr3_aa: CAIPVGTASIGHYGYTF; cdr3_nt: TGTGCCATCCCCGTTGGGACAGCCTCGATAGGGCACTATGGCTACACCTTC
clone_size: .; j_call: TRBJ2-1; v_call: TRBV10-1; d_call: .; cdr3_aa: CASSEVQSPRNEQFF; cdr3_nt: TGCGCCAGCAGTGAGGTACAGTCTCCTCGGAATGAGCAGTTCTTC